The 20 T cell receptor beta chains listed next were all sequenced from one sample in a study of control samples from healthy donors and cancer patients. Assay: immunoSEQ multiplex PCR; the TCRdb copy retains only in-frame clones and omits some. The repertoire holds some 200,000 clones, around 94% seen once, with less than 1.6% in the top ten. The sequenced sample consisted of blood. These receptors originate from a man aged 50-60 years in good health.

The rearrangement joins TRBV4-3 to TRBJ2-1, with TRBD1 matching over 7 bases. CDR1 and CDR2 from the germline V gene are LGHNA and YSLEER. This CDR3 contains 16 residues. J was trimmed by 4 bases and V by 1 base; bases with no gene match: 7. CDR3 DNA: TGCGCCAGCAGCCAAGTTGCCGGGACAGAGTACAATGAGCAGTTCTTC. Amino acids: CASSQVAGTEYNEQFF.

Only a few counts were recorded for this clone. The rearrangement uses TRBV7-2 and TRBJ1-2, with D perhaps TRBD1 (5 bases). Looked up from germline, CDR1 is SGHTA and CDR2 is FQGNSA. V shed 5 bases and J shed 8 bases, with 18 bases lying between them. The CDR3 totals 14 residues. DNA of the CDR3: TGTGCCAGCAGCACCAGGGATGCCTTAGGCGGCTACACCTTC. Protein product: CASSTRDALGGYTF.

V gene TRBV24-1 combines with J gene TRBJ2-7, with no clear D. The CDR3 is 14 residues long. V lost 4 bases, J lost 7 bases, and 16 bases lay in between. Germline lookup yields CDR1 KGHDR and CDR2 SFDVKD. The CDR3 bases are TGTGCCACCAGTGAACTCGACCGACCTAGGGAGCAGTACTTC. Translating it yields CATSELDRPREQYF.

The chain employs TRBV5-4 and TRBJ1-4, with TRBD1 identical over 8 bases. The CDR3 is 13 amino acids. Germline trimming cut 3 bases from V and 8 bases from J; bases unmatched to any gene: 3. Germline V lookup: CDR1 SGHNT, CDR2 YYREEE (reference sequence). The CDR3 here is CASSSGGREKLFF. In DNA, the CDR3 is TGTGCCAGCAGCTCAGGGGGCCGGGAAAAACTGTTTTTT.

CDR3 nucleotide sequence: TGCGCCAGCAGACAGGGGGATCGCACAGATACGCAGTATTTT. Residues: CASRQGDRTDTQYF. The rearrangement uses TRBV5-1 and TRBJ2-3, with 8 bases fitting TRBD1. Germline trimming cut 5 bases from V and 1 base from J; bases unmatched to any gene: 3. This CDR3 comprises 14 residues. Germline CDR1 reads SGHRS; CDR2 reads YFSETQ.

This chain connects TRBV28 to TRBJ1-5, with D maybe TRBD1 (6 bases). This CDR3 contains 13 residues. V lost 5 bases, J lost 6 bases, and 11 bases lay in between. Germline CDR1 MDHEN, CDR2 SYDVKM. The CDR3 DNA is TGTGCCAGCAGTCCTCGACAGGCTCAGCCCCAGCATTTT. It is translated as CASSPRQAQPQHF.

This clone was counted a few times. The rearrangement links TRBV5-1 to TRBJ2-3; possibly TRBD1 for D (6 bases). Looked up from germline, CDR1 is SGHRS and CDR2 is YFSETQ. CDR3 length equals 17 residues. Trimming left V 2 bases short and J 0 bases short, with 16 bases between. Written as DNA, the CDR3 is TGCGCCAGCAGCTTTACCCGGGGCAGGGGAAGCACAGATACGCAGTATTTT. Its protein is CASSFTRGRGSTDTQYF.

V gene TRBV9 combines with J gene TRBJ1-6; D ambiguous. The CDR3 runs 13 residues. Germline assignment: CDR1 SGDLS and CDR2 YYNGEE. V was clipped by 3 bases and J by 9 bases, with 10 bases between them. The CDR3 region has the DNA TGTGCCAGCAGCGCCGAGGACGTTTCACCCCTCCACTTT. It specifies CASSAEDVSPLHF.

This sequence joins TRBV5-4 and TRBJ1-2, with D possibly matching TRBD1 (6 bases). This CDR3 spans 14 amino acids. Germline V gene data show CDR1 as SGHNT and CDR2 as YYREEE (reference sequence). Trimming pared 7 bases from V and 6 bases from J, leaving 19 bases between. For the CDR3, the DNA is TGTGCCAGCCTCTCGGGGACACAGTCCGATGGCTACACCTTC. Translating it yields CASLSGTQSDGYTF.

The V gene is TRBV28, the J gene TRBJ1-2; 7 bases align to TRBD1. V lost 4 bases and J lost 1; bases outside the gene matches: 6. The CDR3 consists of 15 residues. Germline V CDR1 and CDR2: MDHEN, SYDVKM. The CDR3 protein is CASSSQGGINYGYTF. The CDR3 nucleotides read TGTGCCAGCAGTTCTCAGGGGGGGATTAACTATGGCTACACCTTC.

This chain links TRBV6-5 with TRBJ2-7; D gene unclear. This CDR3 has 14 amino acids. In germline, CDR1 is MNHEY, CDR2 SVGAGI. Trimming pared 0 bases from V and 2 bases from J, leaving 8 bases between. The CDR3 DNA follows: TGTGCCAGCAGTTACTCAAGCGTAGCCTACGAGCAGTACTTC. Amino acid sequence: CASSYSSVAYEQYF.

This clone was recorded once. V is TRBV3-1 (or the pseudogene TRBV3-2) and J is TRBJ2-3, with 13 nucleotides matching TRBD2. CDR3 length equals 15 residues. V dropped 10 bases and J dropped 6; count of bases not matched to a gene: 10. Germline CDR1 is LGHDT and CDR2 is YNNKEL (reference sequence). CDR3 sequence (DNA): TGTGCCACCACTCCGGGACTAGCGGGGCGGGATACGCAGTATTTT. This gives the protein CATTPGLAGRDTQYF.

The CDR3 protein is CSATGGASQETQYF. The DNA for the CDR3 is TGCAGCGCTACAGGGGGCGCAAGCCAAGAGACCCAGTACTTC. The chain is built from TRBV29-1 and TRBJ2-5; 9 nucleotides line up with TRBD1. V dropped 7 bases and J dropped 1; count of bases not matched to a gene: 7. Germline V CDR1 and CDR2: SQVTM, ANQGSEA. The CDR3 length is 14 residues.

V usage is TRBV2 and J usage is TRBJ2-7; tentative D call: TRBD2 (6 bases). This CDR3 comprises 13 residues. V was clipped by 4 bases and J by 8 bases, with 15 bases between them. In germline, CDR1 is SNHLY, CDR2 FYNNEI. DNA for the CDR3: TGTGCCAGCAGTGGGACGGGAGCTTTCAAGCAGTACGTC. Encoded protein: CASSGTGAFKQYV.

V gene TRBV5-1 combines with J gene TRBJ2-1; the match to TRBD1 covers 9 bases. The CDR3 contains 18 residues. Germline CDR1 SGHRS, CDR2 YFSETQ. After removal of 4 bases from V and 5 bases from J, the junction contained 16 bases not matched to a gene. Here the CDR3 DNA reads TGCGCCAGCAGCCGAGATCCCTCGGGACAGGGTTCTGACAATGAGCAGTTCTTC. It codes for CASSRDPSGQGSDNEQFF. Full variable domain (remainder filled in from reference TRBV5-1 and TRBJ2-1): KAGVTQTPRYLIKTRGQQVTLSCSPISGHRSVSWYQQTPGQGLQFLFEYFSETQRNKGNFPGRFSGRQFSNSRSEMNVSTLELGDSALYLCASSRDPSGQGSDNEQFFGPGTRLTVL.

The CDR3 bases are TGTGCCAGTAGTCGCCTGAGCGGGGGGGCCTATGTTACGCAGTATTTT. Translated, it gives CASSRLSGGAYVTQYF. The chain couples TRBV19 to TRBJ2-3; 10 bases are a match to TRBD2. Germline V gene sequence: CDR1 LNHDA, CDR2 SQIVND (reference sequence). The CDR3 runs to 16 residues. Trimming at V came to 5 bases and at J to 8 bases, leaving 13 bases not matched to a gene.

This chain uses TRBV18 with TRBJ2-2; D assignment may be TRBD1 or TRBD2 (7 bases each). There are 17 residues in the CDR3. V shed 2 bases and J shed 2 bases, with 15 bases lying between them. Germline V gene data show CDR1 as KGHSH and CDR2 as LQKENI. CDR3 bases: TGTGCCAGCTCACCATACCAGGGGGGGCGAAACACCGGGGAGCTGTTTTTT. This sequence encodes CASSPYQGGRNTGELFF. The whole variable domain, remainder taken from reference TRBV18 and TRBJ2-2, is NAGVMQNPRHLVRRRGQEARLRCSPMKGHSHVYWYRQLPEEGLKFMVYLQKENIIDESGMPKERFSAEFPKEGPSILRIQQVVRGDSAAYFCASSPYQGGRNTGELFFGEGSRLTVL.

Concerning this clone: Other DNA sequences in this sample translate to the same CDR3. The rearrangement links TRBV5-1 to TRBJ1-3, with unresolved D. The ends were cut back, 4 bases at V and 1 base at J, with 9 bases in the middle. CDR3 size: 14 residues. Germline CDR1 reads SGHRS; CDR2 reads YFSETQ. The CDR3 DNA follows: TGCGCCAGCAGCCTTACCTGGTCTGGAAACACCATATATTTT. Translated, it gives CASSLTWSGNTIYF.

The chain combines TRBV19 with TRBJ1-4; D is ambiguous. The CDR3 has 15 amino acids. CDR1 LNHDA and CDR2 SQIVND come from the germline V gene (reference sequence). V gave up 6 bases and J gave up 7 bases, with 18 bases separating them. The CDR3 protein is CASSRPNMGSEKLFF. CDR3 bases: TGTGCCAGTAGCCGCCCGAATATGGGATCTGAAAAACTGTTTTTT.

V gene TRBV24-1 combines with J gene TRBJ2-2; D is unresolved. Germline CDR1 reads KGHDR; CDR2 reads SFDVKD. The ends were cut back, 4 bases at V and 4 bases at J, with 9 bases in the middle. This CDR3 spans 14 amino acids. For the CDR3, the DNA is TGTGCCACCAGTGAGCACACAATCACCGGGGAGCTGTTTTTT. This translates into CATSEHTITGELFF.